This T cell receptor (beta chain) was identified during a study of blood T cell repertoires in COVID-19. Study overall: Whether acute or convalescent, the COVID-19 samples came from the United States, Italy and Spain. Nucleic acid was either cDNA or gDNA, and it came from T cells, B-cell-depleted T cells, or PBMCs.

How the authors handled the data: Estimation of nucleated cell counts was performed using reference gene primer amplification. The assay was immunoSEQ multiplex PCR, and TCRdb's table has in-frame clones only and misses some. V and J calls and clone size are those listed in that table; D and trimming were worked out from the DNA. The repertoire includes under 200,000 clones, about nine tenths of them detected once, and about 2% sits in the top ten. This CDR3 contains 11 residues. V was clipped by 6 bases and J by 3 bases, with 5 bases between them. Germline loops: CDR1 KGHSH, CDR2 LQKENI. Sample: peripheral blood. The source is a man between 18 and 35 years old with acute or convalescent COVID-19. The V call is TRBV18, the J call TRBJ1-2; D uncertain. For the CDR3, the DNA is TGTGCCAGCTCGGCGGACTATGGCTACACCTTC. It codes for CASSADYGYTF.